This passage covers 26 T cell receptor beta chains from one sample sequenced in a study of OX40 agonist ivuxolimab in advanced cancers. Profiling relied on immunoSEQ multiplex PCR, and the TCRdb table lists in-frame clones only, not all of them. The data contain more than 13,000 clones, approximately 80% of them singletons. Sequences were derived from CD4+ or CD8+ T cells sorted from blood, sampled in a trial of the OX40 agonist ivuxolimab. These TCRs come from an adult with an advanced solid tumor such as melanoma, head and neck, liver or kidney cancer.

The J gene is TRBJ1-2, the V gene TRBV28, with a possible D match to TRBD1 (5 bases). The ends were cut back, 3 bases at V and 8 bases at J, with 19 bases in the middle. This CDR3 has 15 residues. The germline V gene has CDR1 MDHEN and CDR2 SYDVKM. CDR3 in DNA: TGTGCCAGCAGTTTGATTGAGGGGCCTACTAGGGGCTACACCTTC. Residues: CASSLIEGPTRGYTF.

V usage is TRBV5-1 and J usage is TRBJ2-7; D ambiguous. V lost 2 bases and J lost 5, with 11 bases in between. The germline V gene has CDR1 SGHRS and CDR2 YFSETQ. The CDR3 loop spans 13 amino acids. CDR3 nucleotides: TGCGCCAGCAGCTTCAAAGGATCCGACGAGCAGTACTTC. Residues: CASSFKGSDEQYF.

The CDR3 reads CASSPLSGTGELFF. For the CDR3, the DNA is TGTGCCAGCAGCCCTCTTAGCGGAACCGGGGAGCTGTTTTTT. The chain combines TRBV7-9 with TRBJ2-2; tentatively, D is TRBD2 (6 bases). Germline V CDR1 and CDR2: SEHNR, FQNEAQ (reference sequence). Trimming left V 5 bases short and J 5 bases short, with 12 bases between. This CDR3 spans 14 amino acids.

This chain connects TRBV4-1 to TRBJ1-2; TRBD1 agrees at 7 bases. The ends lost 4 bases at V and 5 bases at J; junction bases unmatched: 4. The CDR3 is 13 residues long. Germline V CDR1 and CDR2: MGHRA, YSYEKL. CDR3 amino acids: CASSRGQRYGYTF. DNA of the CDR3: TGCGCCAGCAGCCGGGGACAGAGATATGGCTACACCTTC.

The CDR3, as DNA: TGTGCCAGCAGCCCGAGTGGGGGGAATTATAATTCACCCCTCCACTTT. It translates to CASSPSGGNYNSPLHF. The rearrangement links TRBV11-2 to TRBJ1-6; TRBD1 might be the D (5 bases). The germline gives CDR1 SGHAT, CDR2 FQNNGV. Trimming left V 5 bases short and J 4 bases short, with 15 bases between. This CDR3 region has 16 residues.

The V call is TRBV4-3, the J call TRBJ2-2, with unresolved D. V was cut by 1 base and J by 5 bases, with 8 bases left in between. This CDR3 has 14 residues. CDR1 LGHNA and CDR2 YSLEER come from the germline V gene. CDR3 coding DNA: TGCGCCAGCAGCCAAGGACACCCGACCGGGGAGCTGTTTTTT. It specifies CASSQGHPTGELFF.

The genes are TRBV13 and TRBJ1-2, with D tentatively TRBD1 (5 bases). Germline V gene sequence: CDR1 PRHDT, CDR2 FYEKMQ (reference sequence). Trimming took 7 bases from V and 2 from J, leaving 20 bases between them. CDR3 length equals 16 residues. The CDR3 DNA is TGTGCCAGCACGTCGGGCAGGGCCAGCGGGAACTATGGCTACACCTTC. Amino acids: CASTSGRASGNYGYTF.

This rearrangement joins TRBV6-5 to TRBJ2-1, with TRBD2 matching 12 bases. The CDR3 runs to 15 residues. J was trimmed by 4 bases and V by 6 bases; bases with no gene match: 4. Germline-derived CDR1 and CDR2 are MNHEY and SVGAGI. The CDR3 protein is CASSPGTSGYNEQFF. CDR3 nucleotide sequence: TGTGCCAGCAGCCCCGGGACTAGCGGGTACAATGAGCAGTTCTTC.

This sequence joins TRBV2 and TRBJ1-2; D is perhaps TRBD1 (6 bases). This CDR3 contains 14 residues. Germline V gene data show CDR1 as SNHLY and CDR2 as FYNNEI. Trimming stripped 11 bases from V and 2 bases from J, with 18 bases between. In DNA, the CDR3 is TGTGCCGGGGGGCCGGCGATAGGGAACTATGGCTACACCTTC. Its translation is CAGGPAIGNYGYTF.

The V call is TRBV11-2, the J call TRBJ2-5; D might be TRBD1 or TRBD2, each matching 6 bases. Per germline, CDR1 SGHAT and CDR2 FQNNGV. There are 15 residues in the CDR3. The ends were cut back, 0 bases at V and 5 bases at J, with 13 bases in the middle. In DNA, the CDR3 is TGTGCCAGCAGCTTAGAAACGGGGGCCGCTGAGACCCAGTACTTC. Protein sequence: CASSLETGAAETQYF. The complete variable domain, with remaining parts taken from reference TRBV11-2 and TRBJ2-5, reads EAGVAQSPRYKIIEKRQSVAFWCNPISGHATLYWYQQILGQGPKLLIQFQNNGVVDDSQLPKDRFSAERLKGVDSTLKIQPAKLEDSAVYLCASSLETGAAETQYFGPGTRLLVL.

The rearrangement links TRBV10-3 to TRBJ2-3, with 8 positions matching TRBD1. After removal of 7 bases from V and 2 bases from J, the junction contained 5 bases not matched to a gene. This CDR3 has 14 amino acids. CDR1 ENHRY and CDR2 SYGVKD come from the germline V gene. The CDR3 DNA reads TGTGCCATCAACACAGGGGGAGTCACAGATACGCAGTATTTT. This gives the protein CAINTGGVTDTQYF.

The V call is TRBV6-6, the J call TRBJ2-3; 7 bases agree with TRBD2. V lost 0 bases to trimming and J lost 6 bases; unmatched junction nucleotides: 9. The CDR3 consists of 16 residues. Germline V gives CDR1 MNHNY, CDR2 SVGAGI (reference sequence). In DNA form, the CDR3 reads TGTGCCAGCAGTTACTCGTTGGGGGGGGGATTGGATACGCAGTATTTT. Encoded protein: CASSYSLGGGLDTQYF.

This chain joins TRBV2 and TRBJ2-5; D unclear. The J call may be incorrect, as the DNA end agrees better with TRBJ2-7. Germline loops: CDR1 SNHLY, CDR2 FYNNEI. The CDR3 runs 13 residues. CDR3 loop: CASSFRGLYEQYF. Written as DNA, the CDR3 is TGTGCCAGCAGTTTTCGCGGCCTCTACGAGCAGTACTTC.

V is TRBV7-9 and J is TRBJ2-1; TRBD1 matches 9 bases. Germline V gene lookup returns CDR1 SEHNR and CDR2 FQNEAQ (reference sequence). The CDR3 contains 17 residues. Trimming took 5 bases from V and 1 from J; bases not matched to a gene: 9. The CDR3 DNA reads as TGTGCCAGCAGCGCGGACAGGGGTTATTGGTCCTACAATGAGCAGTTCTTC. Translating gives CASSADRGYWSYNEQFF.

V usage is TRBV6-5 and J usage is TRBJ2-5, with D unclear. V shed 8 bases and J shed 4 bases, with 14 bases lying between them. CDR1 is MNHEY and CDR2 is SVGAGI in the germline V gene. This CDR3 comprises 13 residues. CDR3 in amino acids: CASLGAQGETQYF. In DNA, the CDR3 is TGTGCCAGCCTTGGAGCACAAGGAGAGACCCAGTACTTC.

The rearrangement uses TRBV28 and TRBJ2-2, with D uncertain. This CDR3 is 14 amino acids long. V was shortened by 6 bases and J by 5 bases, with 13 bases between the two germline ends. Germline lookup yields CDR1 MDHEN and CDR2 SYDVKM. The CDR3 here is CASRPNPVTGELFF. In DNA form, the CDR3 reads TGTGCCAGCAGACCTAACCCCGTTACCGGGGAGCTGTTTTTT.

Concerning this clone: Other nucleotide sequences from this sample produce the same CDR3. The V call is TRBV9, the J call TRBJ2-2; D remains unclear. CDR3 length: 10 amino acids. V was clipped by 8 bases and J by 8 bases, with 7 bases between them. Germline V CDR1 and CDR2: SGDLS, YYNGEE. CDR3 sequence reads: CASGPGELFF. The CDR3 DNA sequence: TGTGCCAGTGGTCCAGGGGAGCTGTTTTTT.

CDR3 sequence: CASGTGVYEQYF. For the CDR3, the DNA is TGTGCCAGCGGGACAGGGGTATACGAGCAGTACTTC. This rearrangement joins TRBV7-6 to TRBJ2-7; TRBD1 matches at 10 bases. CDR1 is SGHVS, CDR2 FNYEAQ, per germline. The V and J ends lost 8 bases and 4 bases, in that order; junction bases with no gene match: 2. The CDR3 loop spans 12 amino acids.

Notes on this clone: This sample also contains other DNA sequences that code for the same CDR3. The J gene is TRBJ2-1, the V gene TRBV27; 9 bases align to TRBD2. Germline V CDR1 and CDR2: MNHEY, SMNVEV (reference sequence). J lost 7 bases, V lost 6 bases, and 13 bases had no gene match. This CDR3 has 16 amino acids. CDR3 DNA sequence: TGTGCCAGCAGCTTCACTAGCGGGCGACTTTGGAATGAGCAGTTCTTC. Encoded protein: CASSFTSGRLWNEQFF.

This sequence joins TRBV6-1 and TRBJ1-2; TRBD1 might be the D (5 bases). This CDR3 has 13 amino acids. The ends were cut back, 6 bases at V and 6 bases at J, with 14 bases in the middle. Germline V gene data show CDR1 as MNHNS and CDR2 as SASEGT. The CDR3 loop is CASRRGPGDGYTF. The CDR3 DNA is TGTGCCAGCAGGCGGGGCCCGGGAGATGGCTACACCTTC.

This clone was detected once. This sequence joins TRBV5-5 and TRBJ2-2; 8 bases match TRBD2. Germline assignment: CDR1 SGHKS and CDR2 YYEKEE (reference sequence). The CDR3 consists of 14 residues. J was trimmed by 7 bases and V by 3 bases; bases with no gene match: 5. The CDR3 coding sequence is TGTGCCAGCAGCTGGGGGACTAGTAACGGGGAGCTGTTTTTT. Protein sequence: CASSWGTSNGELFF.

The chain is built from TRBV14 and TRBJ2-7; no clear D gene. Trimming shortened V by 1 base and J by 4 bases, and 8 bases separated the two germline ends. This CDR3 contains 13 residues. Per the germline V gene, CDR1 is SGHDN and CDR2 is FVKESK. CDR3 DNA sequence: TGTGCCAGCAGCCAAGTACACCCATACGAGCAGTACTTC. Its protein is CASSQVHPYEQYF. The whole variable domain, remainder taken from reference TRBV14 and TRBJ2-7, is EAGVTQFPSHSVIEKGQTVTLRCDPISGHDNLYWYRRVMGKEIKFLLHFVKESKQDESGMPNNRFLAERTGGTYSTLKVQPAELEDSGVYFCASSQVHPYEQYFGPGTRLTVT.

The DNA of the CDR3 is TGCGCCAGCAGTGAACTAGCGGCTTATTACAATGAGCAGTTCTTC. Its protein is CASSELAAYYNEQFF. The chain carries TRBV10-1 and TRBJ2-1; the match to TRBD2 covers 8 bases. The CDR3 has 15 residues. CDR1 and CDR2 from the germline V gene are WNHNN and SYGVQD (reference sequence). The junction had 5 bases not matched to a gene; V was cut back by 3 bases and J by 4 bases.

The V call is TRBV18, the J call TRBJ1-5, with D tentatively TRBD1 (6 bases). Trimming took 3 bases from V and 4 from J, leaving 16 bases between them. CDR3 length: 16 residues. Germline V lookup: CDR1 KGHSH, CDR2 LQKENI. CDR3 DNA sequence: TGTGCCAGCTCACCGCTCCCAGGGGATAGGAATCAGCCCCAGCATTTT. Its translation is CASSPLPGDRNQPQHF.

V gene TRBV27 combines with J gene TRBJ2-3, with 9 bases lining up with TRBD1. This CDR3 is 15 amino acids long. J gave up 2 bases and V 4 bases, and 4 bases lay outside the gene matches. Germline assignment: CDR1 MNHEY and CDR2 SMNVEV (reference sequence). CDR3 residues: CASSSRDRVTDTQYF. In DNA, the CDR3 is TGTGCCAGCAGTTCCCGGGACAGGGTCACAGATACGCAGTATTTT.

The chain carries TRBV4-3 and TRBJ1-4; D uncertain. Between the trimmed V and J ends, which lost 0 bases and 4 bases, there was a span of 9 bases. Germline assignment: CDR1 LGHNA and CDR2 YSLEER. The CDR3 spans 15 residues. The CDR3: CASSQDHSINEKLFF. CDR3 DNA: TGCGCCAGCAGCCAAGATCACAGCATTAATGAAAAACTGTTTTTT.